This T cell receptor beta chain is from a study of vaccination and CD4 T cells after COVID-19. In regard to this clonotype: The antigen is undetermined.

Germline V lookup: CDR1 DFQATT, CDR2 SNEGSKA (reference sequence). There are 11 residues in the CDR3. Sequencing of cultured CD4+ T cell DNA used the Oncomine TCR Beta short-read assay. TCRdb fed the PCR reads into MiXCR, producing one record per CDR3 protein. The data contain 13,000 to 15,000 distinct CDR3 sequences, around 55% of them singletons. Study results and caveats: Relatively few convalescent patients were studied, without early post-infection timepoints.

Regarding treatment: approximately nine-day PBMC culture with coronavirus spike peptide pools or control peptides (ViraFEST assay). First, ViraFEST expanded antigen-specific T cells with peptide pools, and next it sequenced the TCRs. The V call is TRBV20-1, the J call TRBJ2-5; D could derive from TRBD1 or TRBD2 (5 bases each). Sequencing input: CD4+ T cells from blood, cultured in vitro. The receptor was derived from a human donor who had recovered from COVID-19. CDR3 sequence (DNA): TGCGGGGGAGTTCGTTCAGAGACCCAGTACTTC. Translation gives CGGVRSETQYF.